Presented here are 14 T cell receptor beta chains from one specimen sequenced in a study of CD8 T cells in Susac syndrome. After extraction with the RNeasy kit, about 0.45 to 1 ug of the RNA was reverse transcribed using random hexamers. TCRdb called the immunoSEQ multiplex PCR reads again in MiXCR, with one record for every CDR3 protein. The sample has roughly 180,000 distinct CDR3 sequences, over 85% seen once. Sequencing input: CD4+ T cells from PBMCs. These TCRs come from a human donor in good health.

The chain has TRBV6-6 and TRBJ1-3; the D gene is possibly TRBD1 (5 bases). The V gene's germline CDR1 is MNHNY and CDR2 SVGAGI (reference sequence). The CDR3 is 15 residues long. Between the trimmed V and J ends, which lost 4 bases and 3 bases, there was a span of 13 bases. For the CDR3, the DNA is TGTGCCAGCAGTTCTACAGGAAATGGTGGAAACACCATATATTTT. Translating gives CASSSTGNGGNTIYF.

The CDR3 region has the DNA TGTGCCAGCAGCTCAGCGGGTGCTGAGCAGTTCTTC. Translation: CASSSAGAEQFF. This chain joins TRBV7-2 and TRBJ2-1, with D perhaps TRBD2 (6 bases). CDR3 length: 12 amino acids. Germline CDR1 and CDR2: SGHTA and FQGNSA. V lost 4 bases to trimming and J lost 9 bases, with 10 bases between them.

The gene calls are TRBV20-1 and TRBJ2-7; a possible D gene is TRBD2 (6 bases). With 1 base removed from V and 3 bases from J, the gap between germline ends came to 10 bases. This CDR3 contains 13 residues. Germline CDR1 is DFQATT and CDR2 is SNEGSKA (reference sequence). In DNA form, the CDR3 reads TGCAGTGCTAGAGGGACTACCTACTACGAGCAGTACTTC. It encodes CSARGTTYYEQYF.

The rearrangement joins TRBV19 to TRBJ1-5; 8 bases match TRBD1. Germline CDR1 LNHDA, CDR2 SQIVND (reference sequence). This CDR3 is built from 15 residues. With 1 base clipped from V and 7 bases from J, the junction kept 6 bases outside the gene matches. The CDR3 region is CASSIARQGLQPQHF. The CDR3 nucleotides read TGTGCCAGTAGTATAGCCCGACAGGGGTTACAGCCCCAGCATTTT.

The V gene is TRBV20-1, the J gene TRBJ2-4, with TRBD2 matching 7 bases. J lost 8 bases, V lost 7 bases, and 14 bases had no gene match. The germline gives CDR1 DFQATT, CDR2 SNEGSKA (reference sequence). The CDR3 totals 14 residues. The CDR3 spells CSVGGTTIQDIQYF. The CDR3 bases are TGCAGTGTTGGCGGGACTACTATTCAGGACATTCAGTACTTC.

V usage is TRBV30 and J usage is TRBJ1-1; no clear D gene. The CDR3 extends over 13 amino acids. Germline V gene lookup returns CDR1 GTSNPN and CDR2 SVGIG (reference sequence). The V end was cut by 0 bases, the J end by 3 bases, with 8 bases between. The CDR3 is CAWSVERDTEAFF. The DNA of the CDR3 is TGTGCCTGGAGTGTTGAGAGGGACACTGAAGCTTTCTTT. Combining the CDR3 with reference TRBV30 and TRBJ1-1 gives the whole variable domain SQTIHQWPATLVQPVGSPLSLECTVEGTSNPNLYWYRQAAGRGLQLLFYSVGIGQISSEVPQNLSASRPQDRQFILSSKKLLLSDSGFYLCAWSVERDTEAFFGQGTRLTVV.

V gene TRBV3-1 combines with J gene TRBJ2-5; tentatively, D is TRBD1 or TRBD2 (5 bases each). From germline, CDR1 is LGHDT and CDR2 YNNKEL (reference sequence). CDR3 size: 14 residues. Trimming removed 4 bases from V and 1 base from J, with 10 bases in between. The CDR3 region is CASSPGPGQETQYF. The CDR3 coding sequence is TGTGCCAGCAGCCCGGGACCGGGCCAAGAGACCCAGTACTTC.

This chain's CDR3 is CASSAGLDYGYTF. CDR3 sequence (DNA): TGTGCCAGCAGTGCGGGGCTGGACTATGGCTACACCTTC. This chain links TRBV4-2 with TRBJ1-2; weak D call: TRBD1 (5 bases). The germline gives CDR1 LGHNA, CDR2 YNFKEQ. Trimming took off 6 bases at V and 3 bases at J, with 11 bases between the two ends. This CDR3 comprises 13 residues.

This chain links TRBV6-2 or TRBV6-3 with TRBJ2-7; D is undetermined. Per germline, CDR1 MNHEY and CDR2 SVGEGT. V shed 8 bases and J shed 2 bases, with 13 bases lying between them. CDR3 length: 13 residues. CDR3 amino acids: CASRRALPYEQYF. The DNA for the CDR3 is TGTGCCAGCCGACGGGCCCTTCCCTACGAGCAGTACTTC.

The chain has TRBV7-2 and TRBJ2-6; D not resolved. Per the germline V gene, CDR1 is SGHTA and CDR2 is FQGNSA. V was trimmed by 3 bases and J by 0 bases, leaving 9 bases between them. The length of the CDR3 is 16 residues. CDR3 amino acids: CASSFATSSGANVLTF. CDR3 bases: TGTGCCAGCAGCTTCGCCACCAGCTCTGGGGCCAACGTCCTGACTTTC. The full variable domain, rest sourced from reference TRBV7-2 and TRBJ2-6, is GAGVSQSPSNKVTEKGKDVELRCDPISGHTALYWYRQSLGQGLEFLIYFQGNSAPDKSGLPSDRFSAERTGGSVSTLTIQRTQQEDSAVYLCASSFATSSGANVLTFGAGSRLTVL.

V and J are TRBV30 and TRBJ2-1, with no clear D. From germline, CDR1 is GTSNPN and CDR2 SVGIG (reference sequence). Trimming cost V 5 bases and J 10 bases, with 9 bases left between them. The CDR3 is made up of 10 amino acids. The CDR3 coding sequence is TGTGCCTGGCTAGAGAGCGAGCAGTTCTTC. Amino acid sequence: CAWLESEQFF.

The chain joins TRBV27 to TRBJ1-1; D possibly corresponds to TRBD1 (5 bases). Germline V gene sequence: CDR1 MNHEY, CDR2 SMNVEV (reference sequence). CDR3 length equals 15 residues. V lost 6 bases, J lost 0 bases, and 14 bases lay in between. The CDR3, as DNA: TGTGCCAGCAGAATCGCAGGGACGGTGAACACTGAAGCTTTCTTT. Protein: CASRIAGTVNTEAFF.

The chain employs TRBV30 and TRBJ2-7, with D perhaps being TRBD1 or TRBD2 (6 bases each). Trimming removed 6 bases at V and 6 bases at J, with 15 bases between. Germline V gene data show CDR1 as GTSNPN and CDR2 as SVGIG (reference sequence). The CDR3 extends over 12 amino acids. The CDR3 DNA follows: TGTGCCTGCGATCGAAGGGGGGCCGAGCAGTACTTC. As protein: CACDRRGAEQYF.

The chain couples TRBV29-1 to TRBJ2-1; 10 bases match TRBD1. V lost 5 bases to trimming and J lost 4 bases; unmatched junction nucleotides: 5. This CDR3 region has 14 residues. CDR1 and CDR2 from the germline V gene are SQVTM and ANQGSEA. CDR3 sequence: CSVSGQGLYNEQFF. The CDR3 DNA sequence: TGCAGCGTTTCGGGACAGGGGTTGTACAATGAGCAGTTCTTC.